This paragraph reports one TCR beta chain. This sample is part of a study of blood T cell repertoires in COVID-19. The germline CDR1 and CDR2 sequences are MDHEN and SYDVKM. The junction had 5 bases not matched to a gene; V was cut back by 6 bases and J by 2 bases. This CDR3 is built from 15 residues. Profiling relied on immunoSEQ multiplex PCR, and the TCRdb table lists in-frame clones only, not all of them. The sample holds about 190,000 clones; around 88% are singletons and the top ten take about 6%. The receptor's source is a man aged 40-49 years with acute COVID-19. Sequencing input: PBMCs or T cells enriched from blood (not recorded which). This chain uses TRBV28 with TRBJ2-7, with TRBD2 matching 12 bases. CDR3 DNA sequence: TGTGCCAGCAGGGGACTAGCGGGCGATCCCTACGAGCAGTACTTC. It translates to CASRGLAGDPYEQYF. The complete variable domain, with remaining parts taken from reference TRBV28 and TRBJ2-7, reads DVKVTQSSRYLVKRTGEKVFLECVQDMDHENMFWYRQDPGLGLRLIYFSYDVKMKEKGDIPEGYSVSREKKERFSLILESASTNQTSMYLCASRGLAGDPYEQYFGPGTRLTVT.